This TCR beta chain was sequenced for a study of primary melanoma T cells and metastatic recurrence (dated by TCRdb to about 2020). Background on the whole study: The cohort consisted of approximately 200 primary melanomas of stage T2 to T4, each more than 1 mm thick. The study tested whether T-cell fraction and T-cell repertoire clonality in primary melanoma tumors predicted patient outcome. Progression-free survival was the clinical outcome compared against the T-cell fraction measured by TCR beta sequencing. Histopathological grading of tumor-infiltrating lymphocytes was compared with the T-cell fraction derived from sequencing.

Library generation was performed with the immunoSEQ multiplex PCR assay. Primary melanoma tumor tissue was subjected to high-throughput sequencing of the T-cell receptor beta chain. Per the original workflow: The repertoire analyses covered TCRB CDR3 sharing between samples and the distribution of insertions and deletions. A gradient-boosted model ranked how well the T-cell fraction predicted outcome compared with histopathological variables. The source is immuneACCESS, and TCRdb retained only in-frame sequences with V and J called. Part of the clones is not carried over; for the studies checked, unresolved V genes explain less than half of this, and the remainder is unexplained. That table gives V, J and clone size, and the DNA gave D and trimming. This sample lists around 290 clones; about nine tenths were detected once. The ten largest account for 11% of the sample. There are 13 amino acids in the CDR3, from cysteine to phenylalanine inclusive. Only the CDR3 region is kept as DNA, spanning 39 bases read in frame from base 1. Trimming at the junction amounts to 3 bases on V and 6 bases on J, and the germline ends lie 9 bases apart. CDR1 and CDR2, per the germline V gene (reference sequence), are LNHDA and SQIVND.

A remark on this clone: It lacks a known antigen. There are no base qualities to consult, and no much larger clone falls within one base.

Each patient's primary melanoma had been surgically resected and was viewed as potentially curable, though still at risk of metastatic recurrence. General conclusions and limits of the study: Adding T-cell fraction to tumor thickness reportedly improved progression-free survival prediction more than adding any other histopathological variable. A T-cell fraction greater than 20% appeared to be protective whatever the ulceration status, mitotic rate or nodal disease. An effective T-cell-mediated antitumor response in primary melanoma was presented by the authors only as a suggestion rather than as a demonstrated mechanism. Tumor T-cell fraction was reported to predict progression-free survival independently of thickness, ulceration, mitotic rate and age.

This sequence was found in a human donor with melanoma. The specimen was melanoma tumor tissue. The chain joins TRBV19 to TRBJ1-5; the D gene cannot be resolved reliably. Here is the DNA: TGTGCCAGTAGTATGGATGGGCGTCAGCCCCAGCATTTT. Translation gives CASSMDGRQPQHF.